A few counts support the clone carrying this TCR beta chain. Its antigen is unknown. The data are from a study of CD8 T cells in ankylosing spondylitis. Overall study findings and caveats: Disease-linked clones reportedly concentrated significantly in matched ankylosing spondylitis synovial fluid. A subset of motif variants has previously been described in the synovial fluid and blood of reactive arthritis. Peripheral blood samples showed relatively rare disease-linked clones, and these clones were CD8+.

MiXCR, applied by TCRdb to the 5' RACE reads, yields one record per CDR3 protein. The sample records some 130,000 distinct CDR3 sequences, roughly 8.8% being singletons. The sequencing sample was made of synovial fluid, either unsorted or a sorted T cell fraction (not recorded which). The sequence was collected from a male donor with ankylosing spondylitis.

The CDR3 here is CSVPRRGQETQYF. The DNA for the CDR3 is TGCAGCGTTCCTCGTCGCGGCCAAGAGACCCAGTACTTC. This chain connects TRBV29-1 to TRBJ2-5, with D unresolved. CDR1 is SQVTM, CDR2 ANQGSEA, per germline. Trimming removed 5 bases at V and 1 base at J, with 11 bases between. The CDR3 runs 13 residues.